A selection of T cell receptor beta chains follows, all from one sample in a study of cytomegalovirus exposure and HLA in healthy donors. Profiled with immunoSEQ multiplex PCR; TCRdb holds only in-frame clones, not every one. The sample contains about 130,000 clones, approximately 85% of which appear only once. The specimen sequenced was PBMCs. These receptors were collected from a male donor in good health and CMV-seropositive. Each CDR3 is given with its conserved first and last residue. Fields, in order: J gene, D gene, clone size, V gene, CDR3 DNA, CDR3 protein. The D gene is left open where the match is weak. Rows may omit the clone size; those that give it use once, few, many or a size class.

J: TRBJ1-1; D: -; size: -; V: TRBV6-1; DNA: TGTGCCAGCAGTTTCAGGACAGTTGAAGCTTTCTTT; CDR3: CASSFRTVEAFF
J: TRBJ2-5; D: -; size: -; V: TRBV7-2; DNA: TGTGCCAGCAGCTTAGACACCCCCCCCCAGTACTTC; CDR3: CASSLDTPPQYF
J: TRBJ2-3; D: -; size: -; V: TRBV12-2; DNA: TGTGCAAGTCGCTTAAAGCGGGAGGGCACAGATACGCAGTATTTT; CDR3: CASRLKREGTDTQYF
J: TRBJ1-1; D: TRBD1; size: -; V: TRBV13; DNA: TGTGCCAGCAGCCCTCGACAGGGGGACACTGAAGCTTTCTTT; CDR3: CASSPRQGDTEAFF
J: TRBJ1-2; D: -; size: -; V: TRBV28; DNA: TGTGCCAGCAGGGGGCAAGATCCTAACTATGGCTACACCTTC; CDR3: CASRGQDPNYGYTF
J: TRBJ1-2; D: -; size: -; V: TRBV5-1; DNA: TGCGCCAGCAGCTTGGGGCAGGGGCTAGTCTACACCTTC; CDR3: CASSLGQGLVYTF
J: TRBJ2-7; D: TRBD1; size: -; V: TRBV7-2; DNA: TGTGCCAGCAGCTTAGGGACAGGGGGCGAGCAGTACTTC; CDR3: CASSLGTGGEQYF
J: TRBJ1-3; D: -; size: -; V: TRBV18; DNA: TGTGCCAGCTCACCACGGGGCGACGGAAACACCATATATTTT; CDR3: CASSPRGDGNTIYF
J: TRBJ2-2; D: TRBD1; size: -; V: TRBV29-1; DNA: TGCAGCGTTGAAGATCGGGACAGCCCGGGGACCGGGGAGCTGTTTTTT; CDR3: CSVEDRDSPGTGELFF
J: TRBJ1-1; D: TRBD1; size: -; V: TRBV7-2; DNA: TGTGCCAGCAGGCGGCCGGGACAGGGCCATGAAGCTTTCTTT; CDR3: CASRRPGQGHEAFF
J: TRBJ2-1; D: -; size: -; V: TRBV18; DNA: TGTGCCAGCTCGTTGGAGGCGAGCTCCTACAATGAGCAGTTCTTC; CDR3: CASSLEASSYNEQFF
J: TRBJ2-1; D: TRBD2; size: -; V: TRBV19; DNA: TGTGCCAGTGGGCCCCAGCGGGGTAGCTCCTACAATGAGCAGTTCTTC; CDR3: CASGPQRGSSYNEQFF
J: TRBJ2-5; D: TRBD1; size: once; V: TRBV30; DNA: TGTGCCTGGAGTGCAGGACAGGCCAGTCCGTACCAAGAGACCCAGTACTTC; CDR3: CAWSAGQASPYQETQYF
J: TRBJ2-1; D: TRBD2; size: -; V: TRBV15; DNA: TGTGCCACCAGCACCCGTAGCGGGAGGGAGGATGAGCAGTTCTTC; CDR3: CATSTRSGREDEQFF
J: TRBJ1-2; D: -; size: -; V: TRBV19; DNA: TGTGCCAGCTTCCAGGGCCCACCCTATGGCTACACCTTC; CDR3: CASFQGPPYGYTF
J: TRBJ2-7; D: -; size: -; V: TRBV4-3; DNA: TGCGCCAGCAGCCGGGAGCTAGCGACCCTCTACGAGCAGTACTTC; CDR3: CASSRELATLYEQYF
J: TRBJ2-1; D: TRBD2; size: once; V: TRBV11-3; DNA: TGTGCCAGCAGCCCCGGGGGTAGCGGGAGAGCCAATGAGCAGTTCTTC; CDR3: CASSPGGSGRANEQFF
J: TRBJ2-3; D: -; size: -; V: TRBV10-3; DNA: TGTGCCATCAGTGAGTCGAAACGCCTCCCCGGGGCGCAGTATTTT; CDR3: CAISESKRLPGAQYF
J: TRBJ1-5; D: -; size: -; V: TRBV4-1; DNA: TGCGCCAGCAGCCAAGGAGCGAATAGCAATCAGCCCCAGCATTTT; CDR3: CASSQGANSNQPQHF
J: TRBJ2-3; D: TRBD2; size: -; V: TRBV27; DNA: TGTGCCAGCAGTTTATCCCTAGCGGGAGGCCCGAGCACAGATACGCAGTATTTT; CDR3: CASSLSLAGGPSTDTQYF
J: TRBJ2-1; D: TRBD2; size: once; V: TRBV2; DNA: TGTGCCAGCAGTTCACCAGGGGGACTAGCGGGAGGATATGAGCAGTTCTTC; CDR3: CASSSPGGLAGGYEQFF
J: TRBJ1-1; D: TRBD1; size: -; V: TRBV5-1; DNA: TGCGCCAGCAGCTTTTCAGGGGGACCTGAAGCTTTCTTT; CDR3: CASSFSGGPEAFF
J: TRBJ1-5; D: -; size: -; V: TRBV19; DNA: TGTGCCAGTGCGGTGATCCAGAAAGTGCCCCAGCATTTT; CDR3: CASAVIQKVPQHF
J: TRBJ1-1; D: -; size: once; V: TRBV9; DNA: TGTGCCAGCAGCGTCTACAGTTCTATGGAGGACACTGAAGCTTTCTTT; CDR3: CASSVYSSMEDTEAFF
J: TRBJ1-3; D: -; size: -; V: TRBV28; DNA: TGTGCCAGCAGGCCCACAGGGAGCTCTGGAAACACCATATATTTT; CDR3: CASRPTGSSGNTIYF
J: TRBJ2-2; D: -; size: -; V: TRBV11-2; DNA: TGTGCCACCCCAAGACTATTGGCTACCGCGAACACCGGAGAGCTGTTTTTT; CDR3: CATPRLLATANTGELFF
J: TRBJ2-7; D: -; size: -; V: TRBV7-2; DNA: TGTGCCAGCAGCCTCAGCTCCTACGAGCAGTACTTC; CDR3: CASSLSSYEQYF
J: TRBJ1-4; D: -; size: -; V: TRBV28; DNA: TGTGCCAGCAGTTCAGGGGCGCAGGAAAAACTGTTTTTT; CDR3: CASSSGAQEKLFF
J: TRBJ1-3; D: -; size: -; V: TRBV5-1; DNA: TGCGCCAGCAGCTTGATTGAACCCAGCTCTGGAAACACCATATATTTT; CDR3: CASSLIEPSSGNTIYF
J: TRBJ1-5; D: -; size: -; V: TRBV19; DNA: TGTGCCAGTAGTACCTCGGGGCCCCAGCATTTT; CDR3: CASSTSGPQHF
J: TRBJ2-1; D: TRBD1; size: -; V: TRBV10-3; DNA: TGTGCCATCAATGCCGGGACAGGGGGCGCGGAACAGTTCTTC; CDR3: CAINAGTGGAEQFF
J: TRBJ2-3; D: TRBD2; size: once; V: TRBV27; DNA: TGTGCCAGCAGTCGCTATAACGGGAGGACCACAGATACGCAGTATTTT; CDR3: CASSRYNGRTTDTQYF
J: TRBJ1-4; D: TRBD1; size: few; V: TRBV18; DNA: TGTGCCAGCTCACTTATAACAGGGGTCCCATCAACTAATGAACAACTGTTTTTT; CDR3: CASSLITGVPSTNEQLFF
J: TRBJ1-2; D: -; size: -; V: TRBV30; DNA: TGTGCCTGGAGTGTAGCCGTCAACTATGGCTACACCTTC; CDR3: CAWSVAVNYGYTF
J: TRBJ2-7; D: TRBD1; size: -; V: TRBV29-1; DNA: TGCAGCGCGAGGGACAGCTACGAGCAGTACTTC; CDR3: CSARDSYEQYF
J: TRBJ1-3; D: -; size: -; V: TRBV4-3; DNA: TGCGCCAGCAGCCAAGATCTGTACCCGGGAACGGCTGGAAACACCATATATTTT; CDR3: CASSQDLYPGTAGNTIYF
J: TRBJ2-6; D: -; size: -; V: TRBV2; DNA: TGTGCCAGCCATGGGGGGAGAAGGGCCAACGGCCTGACTTTC; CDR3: CASHGGRRANGLTF
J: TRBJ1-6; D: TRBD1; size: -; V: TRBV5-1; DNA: TGCGCCAGCAGCTTGGCCTCCGGGACAGGGAATTCACCCCTCCACTTT; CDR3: CASSLASGTGNSPLHF
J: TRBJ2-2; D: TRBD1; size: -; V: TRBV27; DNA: TGTGCCAGCGGCCGGACAGGGGAGAGGACCGGGGAGCTGTTTTTT; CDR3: CASGRTGERTGELFF
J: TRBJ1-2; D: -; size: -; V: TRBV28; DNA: TGTGCCAGCAGTCGACAATATGGCTACACCTTC; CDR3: CASSRQYGYTF
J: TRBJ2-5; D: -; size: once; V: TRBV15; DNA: TGTGCCACCAGCAGTCGCGGGGGCCTCCAAGAGACCCAGTACTTC; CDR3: CATSSRGGLQETQYF
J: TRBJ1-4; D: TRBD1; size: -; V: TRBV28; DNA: TGTGCCAGCAAGATTCTACAGGGGGTAGAGGAAAAACTGTTTTTT; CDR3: CASKILQGVEEKLFF
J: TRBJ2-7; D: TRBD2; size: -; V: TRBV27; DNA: TGTGCCAGCAGTTTATACCTTGGAACTAGCGGGTGGGACGAGCAGTACTTC; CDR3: CASSLYLGTSGWDEQYF
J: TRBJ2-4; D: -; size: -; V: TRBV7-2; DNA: TGTGCCAGCAGCTTAGGGGAGGGGGGTGGCGGCATTCAGTACTTC; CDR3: CASSLGEGGGGIQYF
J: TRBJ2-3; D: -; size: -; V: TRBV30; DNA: TGTGCCTGGAGTCAACAGTTATCCACAGATACGCAGTATTTT; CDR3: CAWSQQLSTDTQYF
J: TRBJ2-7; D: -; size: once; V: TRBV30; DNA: TGTGCCTGGACACCAGGTGGCTCCTACGAGCAGTACTTC; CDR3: CAWTPGGSYEQYF
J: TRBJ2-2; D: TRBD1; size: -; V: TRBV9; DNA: TGTGCCAGCAGCCCTCGGCCCGGGACAGGGCTCCAAGAGCTGTTTTTT; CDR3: CASSPRPGTGLQELFF
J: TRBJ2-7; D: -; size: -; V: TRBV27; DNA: TGTGCCAGCAGTCTGACAGAGACCTACGAGCAGTACTTC; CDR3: CASSLTETYEQYF
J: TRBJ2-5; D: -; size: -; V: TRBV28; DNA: TGTGCCAGCAGTTGGCAGTTTGGAGGTGACCAAGAGACCCAGTACTTC; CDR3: CASSWQFGGDQETQYF
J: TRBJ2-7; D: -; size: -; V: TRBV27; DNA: TGTGCCAGCAGTTTATCGGGACTTCAATACGAGCAGTACTTC; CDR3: CASSLSGLQYEQYF